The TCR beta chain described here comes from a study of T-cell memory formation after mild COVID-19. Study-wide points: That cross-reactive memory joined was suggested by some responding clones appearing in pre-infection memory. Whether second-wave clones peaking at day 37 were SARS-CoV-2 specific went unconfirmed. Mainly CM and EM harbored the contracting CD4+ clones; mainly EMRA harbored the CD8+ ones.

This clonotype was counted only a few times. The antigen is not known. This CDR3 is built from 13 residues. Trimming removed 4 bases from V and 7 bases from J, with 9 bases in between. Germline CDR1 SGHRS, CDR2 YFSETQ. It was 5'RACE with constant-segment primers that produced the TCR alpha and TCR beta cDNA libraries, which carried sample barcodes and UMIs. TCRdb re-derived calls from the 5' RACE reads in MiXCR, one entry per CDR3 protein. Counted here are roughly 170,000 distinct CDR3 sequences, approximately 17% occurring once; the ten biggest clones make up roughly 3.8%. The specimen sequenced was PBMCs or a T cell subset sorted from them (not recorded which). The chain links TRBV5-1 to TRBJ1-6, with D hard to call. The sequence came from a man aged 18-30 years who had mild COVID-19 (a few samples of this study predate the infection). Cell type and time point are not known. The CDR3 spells CASSPAPNSPLHF. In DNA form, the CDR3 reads TGCGCCAGCAGCCCAGCGCCAAATTCACCCCTCCACTTT.